Below, 11 T cell receptor beta chains from the same sample are listed, as sequenced in a study of PD-1 blockade in classical Hodgkin lymphoma. Here immunoSEQ multiplex PCR was the method, and the copy in TCRdb shows in-frame clones only, minus some. This sample has over 35,000 clones, with around three quarters found just once. Each and every patient relapsed after autologous stem cell transplantation, and patients got differing brentuximab vedotin exposure. The material was peripheral blood mononuclear cells (PBMCs), obtained before the second cycle of nivolumab. These receptors were collected from a human donor with classical Hodgkin lymphoma.

The chain carries TRBV5-1 and TRBJ2-2; D ambiguous. Germline values: CDR1 SGHRS, CDR2 YFSETQ. The V gene lost 0 bases and the J gene lost 6 bases, with 12 bases spanning the gap. CDR3 length equals 15 residues. CDR3 sequence (DNA): TGCGCCAGCAGCTTGGTTCAGTCTATCGCCGGGGAGCTGTTTTTT. Its protein product is CASSLVQSIAGELFF.

The chain joins TRBV6-5 to TRBJ1-5, with D hard to call. With 0 bases removed from V and 6 bases from J, the gap between germline ends came to 9 bases. CDR3 length: 14 amino acids. Germline V gives CDR1 MNHEY, CDR2 SVGAGI. In nucleotides, the CDR3 is TGTGCCAGCAGTTACTCGACTCGGGGTCAGCCCCAGCATTTT. It translates to CASSYSTRGQPQHF.

V usage is TRBV5-4 and J usage is TRBJ2-4; 7 positions agree with TRBD2. Germline V gene data show CDR1 as SGHNT and CDR2 as YYREEE (reference sequence). The CDR3 is made up of 16 amino acids. J gave up 0 bases and V 3 bases, and 6 bases lay outside the gene matches. This CDR3 reads CASSSGLVLAKNIQYF. The DNA of the CDR3 is TGTGCCAGCAGCTCAGGACTAGTCTTAGCCAAAAACATTCAGTACTTC.

The rearrangement joins TRBV9 to TRBJ1-1; the D gene is possibly TRBD1 (5 bases). The V gene's germline CDR1 is SGDLS and CDR2 YYNGEE. CDR3 length: 13 amino acids. V was shortened by 4 bases and J by 0 bases, with 7 bases between the two germline ends. The CDR3 is CASSPGLNTEAFF. For the CDR3, the DNA is TGTGCCAGCAGCCCGGGACTGAACACTGAAGCTTTCTTT.

The rearrangement links TRBV6-1 to TRBJ2-1, with D hard to call. The CDR3 extends over 14 amino acids. Per the germline V gene, CDR1 is MNHNS and CDR2 is SASEGT. V lost 2 bases, J lost 7 bases, and 12 bases lay in between. CDR3 loop: CASSEIFEVNEQFF. In DNA form, the CDR3 reads TGTGCCAGCAGTGAAATTTTCGAGGTTAATGAGCAGTTCTTC.

The chain joins TRBV5-4 to TRBJ1-3, with TRBD1 matching 7 bases. J lost 4 bases, V lost 4 bases, and 8 bases had no gene match. The germline V gene encodes CDR1 SGHNT and CDR2 YYREEE (reference sequence). The CDR3 has 15 amino acids. CDR3 in DNA: TGTGCCAGCAGCACTTCGACAGGGTCCGGAAACACCATATATTTT. Its protein is CASSTSTGSGNTIYF.

This clone was counted a single time. The chain joins TRBV27 to TRBJ2-1; D is ambiguous. This CDR3 comprises 15 residues. Germline loops: CDR1 MNHEY, CDR2 SMNVEV (reference sequence). V lost 6 bases and J lost 8, with 20 bases in between. In DNA, the CDR3 is TGTGCCAGCAGCCCCCCTAGTGGTGGGATCCATGAGCAGTTCTTC. Translation gives CASSPPSGGIHEQFF.

The chain employs TRBV6-4 and TRBJ2-1; 7 bases map to TRBD2. Trimming at V came to 6 bases and at J to 1 base, leaving 12 bases not matched to a gene. Germline-derived CDR1 and CDR2 are MRHNA and SNTAGT. The CDR3 runs 17 residues. In DNA form, the CDR3 reads TGTGCCAGCAGGGCGAGACTAGCAGGCGTGTCCTACAATGAGCAGTTCTTC. This gives the protein CASRARLAGVSYNEQFF.

The chain carries TRBV7-9 and TRBJ2-1; 13 bases agree with TRBD2. CDR1 and CDR2 (germline): SEHNR, FQNEAQ (reference sequence). This CDR3 has 17 amino acids. The trim removed 5 bases at V and 7 bases at J, leaving 11 bases unmatched. CDR3 residues: CASSKLAGGPLENEQFF. Written as DNA, the CDR3 is TGTGCCAGCAGCAAACTAGCGGGGGGGCCTCTCGAGAATGAGCAGTTCTTC.

The rearrangement links TRBV7-8 to TRBJ2-2, with D perhaps being TRBD1 or TRBD2 (5 bases each). From germline, CDR1 is SGHVS and CDR2 FQNEAQ. This CDR3 is built from 16 residues. The V end lost 5 bases, the J end lost 6 bases, and 19 bases lay between the germline ends. The CDR3 loop is CASSMGPLARSGELFF. The CDR3 coding sequence is TGTGCCAGCAGCATGGGACCTCTGGCGAGGTCCGGGGAGCTGTTTTTT.

The rearrangement joins TRBV18 to TRBJ1-6; D may be TRBD1 (6 bases). The CDR3 has 15 residues. Germline CDR1 is KGHSH and CDR2 is LQKENI. Trimming took 2 bases from V and 8 from J, leaving 13 bases between them. CDR3 in DNA: TGTGCCAGCTCACCAGCCACAGGGAATGATTCACCCCTCCACTTT. Protein sequence: CASSPATGNDSPLHF.